The source of this TCR beta chain is a study of control samples from healthy donors and cancer patients. Germline V gene data show CDR1 as LGHNT and CDR2 as FRNRAP. The CDR3 extends over 13 amino acids. V gave up 6 bases and J gave up 3 bases, with 11 bases separating them. Repertoires were generated with immunoSEQ multiplex PCR, while TCRdb's copy carries only in-frame clones and drops some. The sample yields 25,000 to 30,000 clones, approximately 87% seen once. The source material was PBMCs. The source of this sequence is a woman in her forties with lung cancer. The J gene is TRBJ1-1, the V gene TRBV12-5; no clear D gene. In nucleotides, the CDR3 is TGTGCTAGTGGCCCCGTCACGGACACTGAAGCTTTCTTT. Its translation is CASGPVTDTEAFF.